This TCR beta chain was profiled in a study of response to subunit inactivated influenza vaccine. TCRdb called the RT-PCR reads again in MiXCR, with one record for every CDR3 protein. The sample consists of approximately 500,000 distinct CDR3 sequences, under 15% of them appearing once. This clonotype has just a few counts. Antigen unknown. Notes on the study in general: It was suggested by the authors that few new T cells are recruited by each seasonal influenza vaccination.

The V segment lost 4 bases and the J segment 2 bases; nucleotides outside the gene matches: 6. The CDR3 is 15 residues long. Germline lookup yields CDR1 SGDLS and CDR2 YYNGEE. The clonotype originates from a man aged 45-65 years who received an inactivated influenza vaccine. Here the sequenced sample was PBMCs from blood, taken 40 to 50 days after vaccination. The chain joins TRBV9 to TRBJ2-7; 10 positions match TRBD1. The CDR3: CASSPGQGGTYEQYF. CDR3 coding DNA: TGTGCCAGCAGCCCAGGACAGGGGGGAACCTACGAGCAGTACTTC.